This T cell receptor beta chain is from a study of blood T cell repertoires in COVID-19. This clone was seen just once. Method: immunoSEQ multiplex PCR; TCRdb's copy keeps in-frame clones and lacks some. The repertoire holds around 400,000 clones, with 70% to 90% as singletons. CDR1 and CDR2 (germline): KGHSH, LQKENI. Trimming left V 1 base short and J 0 bases short, with 6 bases between. This CDR3 is built from 14 residues. The chain has TRBV18 and TRBJ1-2; TRBD1 might be the D (5 bases). The source of this sequence is a man aged 35-49 years with acute or convalescent COVID-19. Sequencing input: peripheral blood. CDR3 loop: CASSPQGTNYGYTF. CDR3 DNA sequence: TGTGCCAGCTCACCACAGGGGACTAACTATGGCTACACCTTC.